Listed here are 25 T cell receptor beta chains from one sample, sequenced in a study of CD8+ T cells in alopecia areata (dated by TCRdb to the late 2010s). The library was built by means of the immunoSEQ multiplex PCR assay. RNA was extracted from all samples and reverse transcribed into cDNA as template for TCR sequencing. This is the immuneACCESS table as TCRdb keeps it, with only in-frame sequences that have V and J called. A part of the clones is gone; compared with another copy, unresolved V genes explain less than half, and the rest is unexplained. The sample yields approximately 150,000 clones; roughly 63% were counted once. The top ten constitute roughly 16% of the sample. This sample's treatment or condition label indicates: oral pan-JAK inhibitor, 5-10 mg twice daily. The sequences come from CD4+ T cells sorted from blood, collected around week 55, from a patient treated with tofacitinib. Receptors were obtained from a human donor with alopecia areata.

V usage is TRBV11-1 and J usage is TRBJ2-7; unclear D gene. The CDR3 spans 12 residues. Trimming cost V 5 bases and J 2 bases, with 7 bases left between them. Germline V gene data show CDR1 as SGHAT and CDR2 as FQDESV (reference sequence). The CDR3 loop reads CASSPDPYEQYF. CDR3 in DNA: TGTGCCAGCAGCCCGGACCCCTACGAGCAGTACTTC.

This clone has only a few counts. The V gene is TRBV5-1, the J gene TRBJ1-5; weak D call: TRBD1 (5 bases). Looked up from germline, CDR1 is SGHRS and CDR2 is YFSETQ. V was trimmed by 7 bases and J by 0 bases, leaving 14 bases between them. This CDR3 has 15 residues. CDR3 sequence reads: CASGDSLFSNQPQHF. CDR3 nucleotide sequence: TGCGCCAGCGGCGACAGTCTCTTTAGCAATCAGCCCCAGCATTTT.

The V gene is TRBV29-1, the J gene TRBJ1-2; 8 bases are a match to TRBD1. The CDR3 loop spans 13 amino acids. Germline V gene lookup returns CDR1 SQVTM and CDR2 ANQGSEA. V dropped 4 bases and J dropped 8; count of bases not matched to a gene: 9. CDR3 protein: CSVVRDRMEGYTF. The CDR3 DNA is TGCAGCGTTGTAAGGGACAGGATGGAGGGCTACACCTTC.

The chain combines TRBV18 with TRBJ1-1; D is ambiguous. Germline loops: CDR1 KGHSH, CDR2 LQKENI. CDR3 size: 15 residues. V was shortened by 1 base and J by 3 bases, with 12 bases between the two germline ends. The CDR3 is CASSPRTNPDTEAFF. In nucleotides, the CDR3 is TGTGCCAGCTCACCACGGACCAATCCCGACACTGAAGCTTTCTTT.

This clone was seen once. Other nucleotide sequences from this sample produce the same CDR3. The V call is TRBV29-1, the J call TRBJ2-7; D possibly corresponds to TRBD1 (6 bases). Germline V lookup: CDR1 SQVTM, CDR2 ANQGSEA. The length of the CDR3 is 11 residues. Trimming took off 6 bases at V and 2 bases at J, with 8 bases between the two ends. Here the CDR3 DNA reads TGCAGCGTCGGACAGACCTACGAGCAGTACTTC. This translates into CSVGQTYEQYF.

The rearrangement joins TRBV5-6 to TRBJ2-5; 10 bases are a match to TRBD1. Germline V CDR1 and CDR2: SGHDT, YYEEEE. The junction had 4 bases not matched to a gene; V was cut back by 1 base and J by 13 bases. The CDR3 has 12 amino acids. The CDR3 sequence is CASSLRQGAPYF. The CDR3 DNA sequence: TGTGCCAGCAGCTTGAGACAGGGGGCGCCGTACTTC.

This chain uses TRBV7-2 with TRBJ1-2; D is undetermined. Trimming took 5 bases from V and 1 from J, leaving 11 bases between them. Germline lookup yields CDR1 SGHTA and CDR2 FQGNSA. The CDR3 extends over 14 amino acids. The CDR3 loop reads CASSPEQINYGYTF. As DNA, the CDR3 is TGTGCCAGCAGCCCCGAACAGATTAACTATGGCTACACCTTC.

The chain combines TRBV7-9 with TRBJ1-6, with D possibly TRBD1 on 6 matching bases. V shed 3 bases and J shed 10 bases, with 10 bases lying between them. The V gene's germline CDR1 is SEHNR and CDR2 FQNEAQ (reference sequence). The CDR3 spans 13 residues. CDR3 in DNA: TGTGCCAGCAGCTTGGAGGGGGGCTCACCCCTCCACTTT. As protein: CASSLEGGSPLHF.

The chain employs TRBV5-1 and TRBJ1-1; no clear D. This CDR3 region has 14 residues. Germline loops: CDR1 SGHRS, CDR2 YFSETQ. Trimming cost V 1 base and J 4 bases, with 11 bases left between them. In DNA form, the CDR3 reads TGCGCCAGCAGCTTGACGGTTGTCGGCACTGAAGCTTTCTTT. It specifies CASSLTVVGTEAFF.

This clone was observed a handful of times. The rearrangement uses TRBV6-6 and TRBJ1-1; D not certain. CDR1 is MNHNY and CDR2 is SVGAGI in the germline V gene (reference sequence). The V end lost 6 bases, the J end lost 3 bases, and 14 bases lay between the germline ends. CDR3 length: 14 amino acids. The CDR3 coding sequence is TGTGCCAGCAGCCCCAGGAGTGGGTACACTGAAGCTTTCTTT. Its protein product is CASSPRSGYTEAFF.

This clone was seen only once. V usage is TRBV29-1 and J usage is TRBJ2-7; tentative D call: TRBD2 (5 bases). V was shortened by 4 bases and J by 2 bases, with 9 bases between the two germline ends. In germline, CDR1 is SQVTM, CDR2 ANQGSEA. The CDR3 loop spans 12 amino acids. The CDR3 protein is CSVVRGPYEQYF. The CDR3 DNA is TGCAGCGTTGTCCGCGGGCCCTACGAGCAGTACTTC.

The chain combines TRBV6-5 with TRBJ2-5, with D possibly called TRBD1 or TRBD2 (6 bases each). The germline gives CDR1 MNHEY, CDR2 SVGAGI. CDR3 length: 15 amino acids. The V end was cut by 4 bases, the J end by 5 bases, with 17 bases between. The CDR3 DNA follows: TGTGCCAGCAGTTCCCTAAGGGGGGCGGAGGAGACCCAGTACTTC. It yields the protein CASSSLRGAEETQYF.

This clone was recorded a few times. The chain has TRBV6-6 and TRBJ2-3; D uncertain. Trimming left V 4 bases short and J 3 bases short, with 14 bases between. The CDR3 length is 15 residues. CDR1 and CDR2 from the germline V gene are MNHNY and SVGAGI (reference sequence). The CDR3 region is CASSSLRVGTDTQYF. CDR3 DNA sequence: TGTGCCAGCAGTTCTTTAAGGGTCGGAACAGATACGCAGTATTTT.

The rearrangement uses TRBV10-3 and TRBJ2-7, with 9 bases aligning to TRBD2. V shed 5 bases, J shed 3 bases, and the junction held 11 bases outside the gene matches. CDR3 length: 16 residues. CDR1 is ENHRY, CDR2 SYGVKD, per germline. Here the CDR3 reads CAISPKTGTSYYEQYF. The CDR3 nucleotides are TGTGCCATCAGTCCAAAAACAGGGACTAGCTACTACGAGCAGTACTTC.

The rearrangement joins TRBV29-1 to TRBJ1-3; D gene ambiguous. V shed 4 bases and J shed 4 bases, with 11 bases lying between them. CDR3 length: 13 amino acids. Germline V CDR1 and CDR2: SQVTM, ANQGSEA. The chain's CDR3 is CSVGLGQGNTIYF. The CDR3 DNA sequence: TGCAGCGTTGGTTTAGGGCAGGGAAACACCATATATTTT.

The CDR3, as DNA: TGTGCCAGCAGTCCCGACTTAGCGGCTGTCTACAATGAGCAGTTCTTC. This gives the protein CASSPDLAAVYNEQFF. This chain connects TRBV7-2 to TRBJ2-1; tentative D call: TRBD2 (6 bases). Looked up from germline, CDR1 is SGHTA and CDR2 is FQGNSA. Between the trimmed V and J ends, which lost 6 bases and 3 bases, there was a span of 18 bases. The CDR3 is 16 amino acids. Drawing the rest from reference TRBV7-2 and TRBJ2-1, the complete variable domain is GAGVSQSPSNKVTEKGKDVELRCDPISGHTALYWYRQSLGQGLEFLIYFQGNSAPDKSGLPSDRFSAERTGGSVSTLTIQRTQQEDSAVYLCASSPDLAAVYNEQFFGPGTRLTVL.

The CDR3 here is CASSVSAADYGYTF. As DNA, the CDR3 is TGTGCCAGCAGTGTTTCCGCTGCGGACTATGGCTACACCTTC. The chain employs TRBV2 and TRBJ1-2, with unresolved D. The CDR3 spans 14 residues. CDR1 and CDR2 from the germline V gene are SNHLY and FYNNEI. Between the trimmed V and J ends, which lost 4 bases and 3 bases, there was a span of 12 bases.

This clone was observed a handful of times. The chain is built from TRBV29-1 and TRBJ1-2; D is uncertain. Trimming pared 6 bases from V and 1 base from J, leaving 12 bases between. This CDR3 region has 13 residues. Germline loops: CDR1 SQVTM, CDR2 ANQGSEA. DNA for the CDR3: TGCAGCGTCGCAGGAACGATTAACTATGGCTACACCTTC. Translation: CSVAGTINYGYTF.

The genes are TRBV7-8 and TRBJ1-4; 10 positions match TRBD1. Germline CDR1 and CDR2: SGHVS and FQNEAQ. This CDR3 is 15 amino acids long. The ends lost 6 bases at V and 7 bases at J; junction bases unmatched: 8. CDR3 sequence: CASRSTGQGGEKLFF. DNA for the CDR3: TGTGCCAGCAGATCAACCGGACAGGGGGGTGAAAAACTGTTTTTT.

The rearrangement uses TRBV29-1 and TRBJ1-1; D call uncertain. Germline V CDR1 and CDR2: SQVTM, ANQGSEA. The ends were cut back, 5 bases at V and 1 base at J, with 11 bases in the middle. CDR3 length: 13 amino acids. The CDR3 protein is CSVLRVRNTEAFF. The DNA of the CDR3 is TGCAGCGTTTTGAGGGTTCGGAACACTGAAGCTTTCTTT.

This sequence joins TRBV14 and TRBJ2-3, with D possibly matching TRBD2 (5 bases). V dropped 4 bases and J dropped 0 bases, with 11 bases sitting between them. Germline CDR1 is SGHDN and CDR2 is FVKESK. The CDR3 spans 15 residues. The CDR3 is CASSPLGESTDTQYF. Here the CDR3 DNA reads TGTGCCAGCAGCCCCCTCGGGGAAAGCACAGATACGCAGTATTTT. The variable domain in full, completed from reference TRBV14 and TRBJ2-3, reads EAGVTQFPSHSVIEKGQTVTLRCDPISGHDNLYWYRRVMGKEIKFLLHFVKESKQDESGMPNNRFLAERTGGTYSTLKVQPAELEDSGVYFCASSPLGESTDTQYFGPGTRLTVL.

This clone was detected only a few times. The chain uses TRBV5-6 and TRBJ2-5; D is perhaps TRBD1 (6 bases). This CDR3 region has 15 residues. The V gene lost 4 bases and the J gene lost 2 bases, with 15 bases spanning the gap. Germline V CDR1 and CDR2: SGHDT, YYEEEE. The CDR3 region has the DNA TGTGCCAGCAGCATTACCTTGACAGGACAAGAGACCCAGTACTTC. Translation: CASSITLTGQETQYF.

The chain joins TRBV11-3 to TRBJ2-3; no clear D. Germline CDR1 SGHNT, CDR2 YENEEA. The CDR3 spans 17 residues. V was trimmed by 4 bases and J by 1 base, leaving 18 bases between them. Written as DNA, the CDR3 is TGTGCCAGCAGCTGGACGGCTGCCTCGACTGGCACAGATACGCAGTATTTT. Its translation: CASSWTAASTGTDTQYF.

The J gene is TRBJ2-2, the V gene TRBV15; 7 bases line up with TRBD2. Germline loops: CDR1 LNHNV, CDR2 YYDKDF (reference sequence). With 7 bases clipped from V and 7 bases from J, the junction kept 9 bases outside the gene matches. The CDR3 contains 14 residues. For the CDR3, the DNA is TGTGCCACCACGGCGGTGGGGGGGGTCGGGGAGCTGTTTTTT. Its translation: CATTAVGGVGELFF.

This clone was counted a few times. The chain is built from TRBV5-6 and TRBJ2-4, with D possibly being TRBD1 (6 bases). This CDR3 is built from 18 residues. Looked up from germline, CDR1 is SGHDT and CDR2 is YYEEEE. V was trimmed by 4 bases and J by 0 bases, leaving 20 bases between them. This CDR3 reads CASSPTPQGRLAKNIQYF. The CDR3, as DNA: TGTGCCAGCAGCCCGACGCCCCAGGGGAGATTAGCCAAAAACATTCAGTACTTC.